Presented here are 14 T cell receptor beta chains from one specimen sequenced in a study of OX40 agonist ivuxolimab in advanced cancers. Libraries were prepared by immunoSEQ multiplex PCR; TCRdb keeps only in-frame clonotypes and omits some of them. The sample contains approximately 45,000 clones, around four fifths of which appear only once. The sequencing used CD4+ or CD8+ T cells sorted from blood, collected in a trial of the OX40 agonist ivuxolimab. The receptors were gathered from an adult with an advanced solid tumor such as melanoma, head and neck, liver or kidney cancer.

This chain uses TRBV27 with TRBJ2-3; TRBD1 agrees at 9 bases. From germline, CDR1 is MNHEY and CDR2 SMNVEV (reference sequence). Trimming took 6 bases from V and 4 from J; bases not matched to a gene: 8. The CDR3 runs to 15 residues. CDR3 in amino acids: CASRSRDRVSDTQYF. The CDR3 nucleotides are TGTGCCAGCAGGAGCCGGGACAGGGTCTCAGATACGCAGTATTTT.

This rearrangement joins TRBV10-2 to TRBJ1-5; D is undetermined. V was clipped by 2 bases and J by 4 bases, with 6 bases between them. CDR1 WSHSY and CDR2 SAAADI come from the germline V gene. CDR3 size: 13 residues. CDR3 sequence reads: CASSEGANQPQHF. The CDR3 DNA is TGCGCCAGCAGTGAGGGCGCGAATCAGCCCCAGCATTTT.

This clone has a single count. The V call is TRBV9, the J call TRBJ2-1; no clear D gene. From germline, CDR1 is SGDLS and CDR2 YYNGEE. This CDR3 contains 11 residues. V gave up 0 bases and J gave up 9 bases, with 4 bases separating them. CDR3: CASSVEGEQFF. For the CDR3, the DNA is TGTGCCAGCAGCGTAGAGGGTGAGCAGTTCTTC. The entire variable domain, with the rest obtained from reference TRBV9 and TRBJ2-1, is as follows: DSGVTQTPKHLITATGQRVTLRCSPRSGDLSVYWYQQSLDQGLQFLIQYYNGEERAKGNILERFSAQQFPDLHSELNLSSLELGDSALYFCASSVEGEQFFGPGTRLTVL.

The chain combines TRBV4-2 with TRBJ2-5, with a weak D call TRBD2 (6 bases). This CDR3 contains 13 residues. CDR1 is LGHNA, CDR2 YNFKEQ, per germline. Trimming removed 1 base at V and 6 bases at J, with 9 bases between. In DNA, the CDR3 is TGTGCCAGCAGCCAAGGGGAGGCGCAGACCCAGTACTTC. Translated, it gives CASSQGEAQTQYF.

The genes are TRBV25-1 and TRBJ2-4; maybe TRBD2 (6 bases). The germline V gene encodes CDR1 MGHDK and CDR2 SYGVNS. The V end lost 3 bases, the J end lost 1 base, and 10 bases lay between the germline ends. This CDR3 region has 15 residues. CDR3 sequence reads: CASSDFGGAKNIQYF. The CDR3 DNA sequence: TGTGCCAGCAGTGATTTTGGGGGGGCCAAAAACATTCAGTACTTC.

The V gene is TRBV6-1, the J gene TRBJ2-1; unclear D gene. CDR1 and CDR2 from the germline V gene are MNHNS and SASEGT. This CDR3 region has 17 residues. V was pared by 1 base and J by 8 bases, with 21 bases between. DNA for the CDR3: TGTGCCAGCAGTGAAGAAAAGCCAGGAAGCGTACCACATGAGCAGTTCTTC. As protein: CASSEEKPGSVPHEQFF.

The J gene is TRBJ1-1, the V gene TRBV25-1, with a weak D call TRBD1 (5 bases). Germline CDR1 is MGHDK and CDR2 is SYGVNS. This CDR3 has 16 residues. V gave up 4 bases and J gave up 7 bases, with 22 bases separating them. CDR3 amino acids: CASSGGWGGIASEAFF. The CDR3 DNA follows: TGTGCCAGCAGTGGAGGTTGGGGCGGTATCGCGAGTGAAGCTTTCTTT.

The rearrangement uses TRBV5-1 and TRBJ1-2, with 7 bases lining up with TRBD1. Per germline, CDR1 SGHRS and CDR2 YFSETQ. V shed 4 bases and J 11 bases; nucleotides not matched to a gene: 8. The CDR3 is 12 residues long. CDR3 loop: CASSARDSSYTF. Written as DNA, the CDR3 is TGCGCCAGCAGCGCCCGGGACAGTTCTTACACCTTC.

V usage is TRBV27 and J usage is TRBJ1-5, with 10 bases lining up with TRBD1. The CDR3 covers 23 residues. Germline V CDR1 and CDR2: MNHEY, SMNVEV (reference sequence). The ends lost 7 bases at V and 0 bases at J; junction bases unmatched: 27. The CDR3 region has the DNA TGTGCCAGCAAAACCCCCGGGGACAGGGGTTCTGACAAGTATACGTATAGCAATCAGCCCCAGCATTTT. It translates to CASKTPGDRGSDKYTYSNQPQHF.

The chain combines TRBV11-2 with TRBJ2-4; TRBD1 might be the D (6 bases). Trimming removed 5 bases from V and 4 bases from J, with 12 bases in between. The germline V gene has CDR1 SGHAT and CDR2 FQNNGV. This CDR3 is 14 amino acids long. The CDR3 nucleotides read TGTGCCAGCAGCCGTACAGGGTTTAAAAACATTCAGTACTTC. It yields the protein CASSRTGFKNIQYF.

The chain links TRBV13 to TRBJ2-7, with D hard to call. Germline-derived CDR1 and CDR2 are PRHDT and FYEKMQ (reference sequence). The CDR3 spans 11 residues. Trimming stripped 4 bases from V and 3 bases from J, with 4 bases between. In DNA, the CDR3 is TGTGCCAGCAGCTCAAACTACGAGCAGTACTTC. Amino acid sequence: CASSSNYEQYF.

This chain connects TRBV27 to TRBJ2-4, with a possible D match to TRBD2 (5 bases). The germline V and J ends were trimmed by 0 bases and 3 bases, with 6 bases remaining between them. The germline V gene has CDR1 MNHEY and CDR2 SMNVEV (reference sequence). The CDR3 is 14 residues long. For the CDR3, the DNA is TGTGCCAGCAGTTTATCCACTAGCAAAAACATTCAGTACTTC. Protein: CASSLSTSKNIQYF.

The rearrangement links TRBV6-5 to TRBJ2-1; no definite D call. In germline, CDR1 is MNHEY, CDR2 SVGAGI. The ends were cut back, 7 bases at V and 8 bases at J, with 21 bases in the middle. The CDR3 extends over 15 amino acids. In DNA form, the CDR3 reads TGTGCCAGCAACTACCGGGCCCTCGTTCGCGATGAGCAGTTCTTC. Protein: CASNYRALVRDEQFF.

In its sample, this clone was seen once. The rearrangement joins TRBV18 to TRBJ2-3, with no clear D. CDR3 size: 15 residues. Germline V gene data show CDR1 as KGHSH and CDR2 as LQKENI. Trimming took 2 bases from V and 1 from J, leaving 10 bases between them. CDR3 bases: TGTGCCAGCTCACCATCGAGCTACCGCACAGATACGCAGTATTTT. This gives the protein CASSPSSYRTDTQYF.